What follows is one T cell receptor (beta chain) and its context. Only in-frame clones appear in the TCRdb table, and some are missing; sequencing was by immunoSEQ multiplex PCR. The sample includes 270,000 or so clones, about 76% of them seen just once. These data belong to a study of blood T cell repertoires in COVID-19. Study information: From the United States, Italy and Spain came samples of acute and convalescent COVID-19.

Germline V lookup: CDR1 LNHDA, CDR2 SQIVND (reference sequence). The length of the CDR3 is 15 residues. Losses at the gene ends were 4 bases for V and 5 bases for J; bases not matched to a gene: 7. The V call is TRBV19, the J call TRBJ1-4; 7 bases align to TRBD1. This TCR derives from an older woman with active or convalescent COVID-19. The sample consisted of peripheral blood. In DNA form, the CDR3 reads TGTGCCAGTAGTACATGGACAGGCTCCAATGAAAAACTGTTTTTT. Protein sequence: CASSTWTGSNEKLFF.